The 9 T cell receptor beta chains given below trace back to one sample, sequenced in a study of T cells in Graves' hyperthyroidism and ophthalmopathy. TCR beta CDR3 region amplification was performed from RNA transcripts. The HTBI primer set served for first-round RT-PCR of the TCR CDR3. Via MiXCR, TCRdb re-called the multiplex PCR reads, giving one row per CDR3 protein. The sample includes about 520,000 distinct CDR3 sequences, around 22% of them seen just once. Input material: blood. Every receptor here comes from a woman in her twenties or thirties with Graves' ophthalmopathy.

This clonotype was seen at least ten times. V is TRBV28 and J is TRBJ2-2; 13 bases line up with TRBD2. This CDR3 region has 18 residues. Germline lookup yields CDR1 MDHEN and CDR2 SYDVKM. With 6 bases clipped from V and 6 bases from J, the junction kept 13 bases outside the gene matches. For the CDR3, the DNA is TGTGCCAGCAGGCCTATCCCGGGACTAGCGGGGATCCCCGGGGAGCTGTTTTTT. It encodes CASRPIPGLAGIPGELFF.

J is TRBJ2-5 and V is TRBV12-3 or TRBV12-4, with 7 bases aligning to TRBD1. V lost 10 bases and J lost 2; bases outside the gene matches: 13. The CDR3 extends over 15 amino acids. The DNA for the CDR3 is TGTGCCACCTCCTTACAGGGGCGGATTCAAGAGACCCAGTACTTC. Translated, it gives CATSLQGRIQETQYF.

This clonotype has at least ten counts. The chain is built from TRBV6-1 and TRBJ1-2; 7 nucleotides match TRBD1. Germline values: CDR1 MNHNS, CDR2 SASEGT. This CDR3 contains 16 residues. V shed 2 bases, J shed 4 bases, and the junction held 10 bases outside the gene matches. The CDR3, as DNA: TGTGCCAGCAGTGAAATGAGACAGGGAGTGCCCTATGGCTACACCTTC. This gives the protein CASSEMRQGVPYGYTF.

Ten or more counts support this clonotype. This chain connects TRBV7-2 to TRBJ2-5, with D unclear. CDR3 length: 12 amino acids. Germline CDR1 reads SGHTA; CDR2 reads FQGNSA. Trimming left V 1 base short and J 7 bases short, with 7 bases between. CDR3 coding DNA: TGTGCCAGCAGCTTAGTGGATGCGACCCAGTACTTC. This codes for CASSLVDATQYF. The variable domain in full, completed from reference TRBV7-2 and TRBJ2-5, reads GAGVSQSPSNKVTEKGKDVELRCDPISGHTALYWYRQSLGQGLEFLIYFQGNSAPDKSGLPSDRFSAERTGGSVSTLTIQRTQQEDSAVYLCASSLVDATQYFGPGTRLLVL.

This chain connects TRBV7-9 to TRBJ1-2; possible D gene TRBD1, 5 bases. V lost 5 bases and J lost 4, with 17 bases in between. Germline CDR1 is SEHNR and CDR2 is FQNEAQ (reference sequence). There are 15 residues in the CDR3. The CDR3 DNA reads TGTGCCAGCAGCCCCGGACATGCACAAGTCTATGGCTACACCTTC. This codes for CASSPGHAQVYGYTF.

The chain recombines TRBV27 with TRBJ1-5; 9 bases agree with TRBD1. Germline values: CDR1 MNHEY, CDR2 SMNVEV (reference sequence). The CDR3 spans 14 residues. V was clipped by 3 bases and J by 9 bases; unmatched bases: 6. The CDR3 sequence is CASSFTGGGRPQHF. Written as DNA, the CDR3 is TGTGCCAGCAGTTTCACAGGGGGCGGACGGCCCCAGCATTTT.

Ten or more counts support this clonotype. V and J are TRBV7-9 and TRBJ2-7; 8 nucleotides align to TRBD2. CDR1 SEHNR and CDR2 FQNEAQ come from the germline V gene (reference sequence). V was clipped by 5 bases and J by 4 bases; unmatched bases: 10. This CDR3 has 15 amino acids. The CDR3 region is CASSTTGGAGYEQYF. The CDR3 DNA reads TGTGCCAGCAGCACAACCGGGGGGGCCGGATACGAGCAGTACTTC. The complete variable domain, with remaining parts taken from reference TRBV7-9 and TRBJ2-7, reads DTGVSQNPRHKITKRGQNVTFRCDPISEHNRLYWYRQTLGQGPEFLTYFQNEAQLEKSRLLSDRFSAERPKGSFSTLEIQRTEQGDSAMYLCASSTTGGAGYEQYFGPGTRLTVT.

Ten or more counts support this clonotype. The V and J genes are TRBV6-5 and TRBJ2-7; tentatively, D is TRBD1 (5 bases). Germline assignment: CDR1 MNHEY and CDR2 SVGAGI. V lost 8 bases and J lost 0, with 11 bases in between. The CDR3 runs 13 residues. The CDR3 region has the DNA TGTGCCAGCCGCGACAGTTACTCCTACGAGCAGTACTTC. Translation: CASRDSYSYEQYF.

This clonotype was seen more than once but under ten times. The CDR3 bases are TGTGCCAGCAGTCCCCCAGACAGGGGCTACGAGCAGTACTTC. Amino acid sequence: CASSPPDRGYEQYF. The chain has TRBV28 and TRBJ2-7; TRBD1 aligns across 8 bases. CDR3 size: 14 residues. V gave up 5 bases and J gave up 3 bases; unmatched junction bases: 6. Germline V gives CDR1 MDHEN, CDR2 SYDVKM.